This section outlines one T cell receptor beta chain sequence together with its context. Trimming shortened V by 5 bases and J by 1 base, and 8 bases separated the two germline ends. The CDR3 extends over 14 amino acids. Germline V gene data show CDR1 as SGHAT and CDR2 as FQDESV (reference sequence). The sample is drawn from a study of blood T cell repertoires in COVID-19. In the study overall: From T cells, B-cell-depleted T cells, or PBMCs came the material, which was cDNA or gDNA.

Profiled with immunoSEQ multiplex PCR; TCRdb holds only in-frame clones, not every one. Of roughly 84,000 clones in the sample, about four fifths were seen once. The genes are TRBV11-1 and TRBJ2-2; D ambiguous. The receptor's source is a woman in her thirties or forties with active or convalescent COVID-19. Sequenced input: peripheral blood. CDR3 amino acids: CASSLGQNTGELFF. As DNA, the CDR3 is TGTGCCAGCAGCCTGGGCCAGAACACCGGGGAGCTGTTTTTT.